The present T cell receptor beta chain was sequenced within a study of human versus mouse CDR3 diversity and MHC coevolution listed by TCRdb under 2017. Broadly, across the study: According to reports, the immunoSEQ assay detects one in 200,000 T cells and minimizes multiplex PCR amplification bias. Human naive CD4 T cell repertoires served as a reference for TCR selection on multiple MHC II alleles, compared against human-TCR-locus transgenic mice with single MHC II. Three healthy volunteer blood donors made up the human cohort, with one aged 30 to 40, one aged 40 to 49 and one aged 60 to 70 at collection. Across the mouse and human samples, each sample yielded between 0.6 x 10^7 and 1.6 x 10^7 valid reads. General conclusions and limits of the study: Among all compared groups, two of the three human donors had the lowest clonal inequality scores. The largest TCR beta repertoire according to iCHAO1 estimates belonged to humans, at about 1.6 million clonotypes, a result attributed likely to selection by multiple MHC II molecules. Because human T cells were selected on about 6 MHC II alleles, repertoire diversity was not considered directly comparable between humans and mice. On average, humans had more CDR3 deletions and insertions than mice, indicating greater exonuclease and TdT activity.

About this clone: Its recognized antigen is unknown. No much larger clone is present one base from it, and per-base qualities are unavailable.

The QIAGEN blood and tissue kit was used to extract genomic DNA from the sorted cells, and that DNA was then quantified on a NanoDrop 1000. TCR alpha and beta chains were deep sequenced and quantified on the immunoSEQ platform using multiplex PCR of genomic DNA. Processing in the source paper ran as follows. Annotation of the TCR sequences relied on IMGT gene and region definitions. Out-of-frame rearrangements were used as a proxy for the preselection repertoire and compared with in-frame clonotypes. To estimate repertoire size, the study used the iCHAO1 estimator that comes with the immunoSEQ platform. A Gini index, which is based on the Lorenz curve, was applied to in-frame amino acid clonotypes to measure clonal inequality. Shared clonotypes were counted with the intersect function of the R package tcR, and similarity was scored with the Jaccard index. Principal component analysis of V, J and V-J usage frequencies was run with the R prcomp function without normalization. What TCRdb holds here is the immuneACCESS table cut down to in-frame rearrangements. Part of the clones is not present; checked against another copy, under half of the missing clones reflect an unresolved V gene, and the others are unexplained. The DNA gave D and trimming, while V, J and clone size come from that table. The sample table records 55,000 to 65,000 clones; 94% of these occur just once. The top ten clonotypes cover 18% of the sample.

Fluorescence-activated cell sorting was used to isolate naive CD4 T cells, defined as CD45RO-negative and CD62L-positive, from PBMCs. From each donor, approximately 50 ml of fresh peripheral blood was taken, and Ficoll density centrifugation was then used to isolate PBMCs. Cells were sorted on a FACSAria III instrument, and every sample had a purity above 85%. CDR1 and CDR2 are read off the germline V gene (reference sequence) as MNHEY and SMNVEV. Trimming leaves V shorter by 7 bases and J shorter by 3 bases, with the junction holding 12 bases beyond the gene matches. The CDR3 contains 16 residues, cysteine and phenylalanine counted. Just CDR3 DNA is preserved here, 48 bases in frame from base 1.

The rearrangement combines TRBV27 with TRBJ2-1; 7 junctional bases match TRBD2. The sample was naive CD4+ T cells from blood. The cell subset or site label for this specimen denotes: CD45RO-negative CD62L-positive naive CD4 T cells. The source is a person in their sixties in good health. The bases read TGTGCCAGCACCCCGTGGGGGGGAGGGAACTACAATGAGCAGTTCTTC. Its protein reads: CASTPWGGGNYNEQFF.